Below are 11 T cell receptor beta chains sequenced from a single sample in a study of T cells in Graves' hyperthyroidism and ophthalmopathy. RNA transcripts gave rise to amplified TCR beta CDR3 regions. The study used the HTBI primer set for a first-round RT-PCR of the TCR CDR3. TCRdb reanalysed the multiplex PCR reads using MiXCR and keeps one entry per CDR3 protein. The sample lists approximately 640,000 distinct CDR3 sequences, approximately 15% occurring once. Material for sequencing was blood. The receptors originated from a man aged 50-59 years with Graves' hyperthyroidism.

The chain has TRBV10-2 and TRBJ2-6, with D perhaps matching TRBD2 (5 bases). V was clipped by 6 bases and J by 2 bases, with 11 bases between them. The CDR3 is 15 residues long. Per the germline V gene, CDR1 is WSHSY and CDR2 is SAAADI. CDR3 amino acids: CASRGNGAGANVLTF. Here the CDR3 DNA reads TGCGCCAGCAGGGGTAACGGGGCTGGGGCCAACGTCCTGACTTTC.

This chain uses TRBV29-1 with TRBJ2-2; D might be TRBD2 (6 bases). This CDR3 has 14 amino acids. Trimming removed 5 bases at V and 3 bases at J, with 13 bases between. Germline lookup yields CDR1 SQVTM and CDR2 ANQGSEA. The CDR3 DNA follows: TGCAGCGTTCTAGCGCAACTTGACACCGGGGAGCTGTTTTTT. Protein product: CSVLAQLDTGELFF.

The chain carries TRBV30 and TRBJ1-1, with 8 bases aligning to TRBD1. There are 15 residues in the CDR3. The trim removed 0 bases at V and 7 bases at J, leaving 10 bases unmatched. CDR1 GTSNPN and CDR2 SVGIG come from the germline V gene (reference sequence). Written as DNA, the CDR3 is TGTGCCTGGAGTGTACGGACAGGGCCTGAGTTTGAAGCTTTCTTT. It codes for CAWSVRTGPEFEAFF. Filled out from reference TRBV30 and TRBJ1-1, the complete variable domain reads SQTIHQWPATLVQPVGSPLSLECTVEGTSNPNLYWYRQAAGRGLQLLFYSVGIGQISSEVPQNLSASRPQDRQFILSSKKLLLSDSGFYLCAWSVRTGPEFEAFFGQGTRLTVV.

On this clonotype itself: This may be a read error: a much more frequent sequence differs by one nucleotide. This sequence joins TRBV7-9 and TRBJ2-5; 12 bases map to TRBD2. The CDR3 has 15 amino acids. Trimming took 1 base from V and 4 from J; bases not matched to a gene: 1. Germline CDR1 reads SEHNR; CDR2 reads FQNEAQ (reference sequence). CDR3 protein: CASSLEGLAGETQYF. The CDR3 DNA is TGTGCCAGCAGCTTAGAGGGACTAGCGGGAGAGACCCAGTACTTC.

This clonotype was observed at least ten times. V is TRBV29-1 and J is TRBJ2-1, with 10 bases identical to TRBD1. Trimming at V came to 6 bases and at J to 7 bases, leaving 9 bases not matched to a gene. CDR1 is SQVTM and CDR2 is ANQGSEA in the germline V gene. The CDR3 totals 14 residues. The CDR3, as DNA: TGCAGCGTGGGGGACAGGGGAGGTAAAAATGAGCAGTTCTTC. It specifies CSVGDRGGKNEQFF.

Note on this clonotype: This may arise from a read error, as a much more abundant clone is one base away. CDR3 amino acids: CSVDGTSTEALF. The CDR3 DNA reads as TGCAGCGTTGACGGGACCAGCACTGAAGCTTTATTT. This sequence joins TRBV29-1 and TRBJ1-1; TRBD1 is a possible D gene (5 bases). CDR3 length: 12 residues. Germline-derived CDR1 and CDR2 are SQVTM and ANQGSEA.

The rearrangement joins TRBV7-2 to TRBJ2-2, with D possibly TRBD1 on 5 matching bases. Deletions cut 1 base from V and 4 bases from J, with 13 bases between. CDR3 size: 16 residues. Germline values: CDR1 SGHTA, CDR2 FQGNSA. The CDR3 region has the DNA TGTGCCAGCAGCTTAGAGGGGTTAAGAAGCACCGGGGAGCTGTTTTTT. Protein sequence: CASSLEGLRSTGELFF.

The chain couples TRBV20-1 to TRBJ2-1, with 13 bases that match TRBD2. After removal of 6 bases from V and 3 bases from J, the junction contained 14 bases not matched to a gene. Germline-derived CDR1 and CDR2 are DFQATT and SNEGSKA (reference sequence). The CDR3 covers 18 residues. The CDR3 sequence is CSATPLAGGHLLYNEQFF. Here the CDR3 DNA reads TGCAGTGCGACCCCACTAGCGGGAGGGCACCTCCTCTACAATGAGCAGTTCTTC.

The chain is built from TRBV30 and TRBJ2-6; D perhaps matches TRBD1 (5 bases). Per the germline V gene, CDR1 is GTSNPN and CDR2 is SVGIG (reference sequence). The CDR3 spans 17 residues. Trimming left V 4 bases short and J 4 bases short, with 20 bases between. CDR3 coding DNA: TGTGCCTGGATCCCCCCCAGGGCCACCCACGGGGCCAACGTCCTGACTTTC. Translating gives CAWIPPRATHGANVLTF.

The chain has TRBV5-1 and TRBJ1-4, with TRBD1 identical over 12 bases. The CDR3 runs 14 residues. The ends lost 4 bases at V and 7 bases at J; junction bases unmatched: 2. The germline V gene encodes CDR1 SGHRS and CDR2 YFSETQ. The chain's CDR3 is CASSEGQGAEKLFF. The CDR3 nucleotides read TGCGCCAGCAGCGAGGGACAGGGGGCTGAAAAACTGTTTTTT.

As concerns this clonotype: With a much larger clone just one base away, this may be a read error. The chain joins TRBV7-2 to TRBJ2-5; D possibly uses TRBD1 or TRBD2 (5 bases each). Germline V lookup: CDR1 SGHTA, CDR2 FQGNSA. The CDR3 extends over 12 amino acids. CDR3 sequence reads: CVSSLGDETKYF. Here the CDR3 DNA reads TGTGTCAGCAGCTTAGGGGACGAGACCAAGTACTTC.